What follows are 10 T cell receptor beta chains derived from one specimen sequenced in a study of shared clonotypes between healthy human individuals (TCRdb year 2020). CD8 naive samples were CD45RO-negative cells positively selected for CCR7, giving a CD45RA+CCR7+ population that excluded TemRA cells. Receptor libraries were prepared by the immunoSEQ multiplex PCR assay. TCRdb provides this immuneACCESS table in a form limited to in-frame rearrangements. Some clones are lacking; in checked studies, under half of them reflect an unresolved V gene, and why the rest are absent is not known. Recorded for this sample are around 2,100,000 clones; roughly 94% of them occurred a single time. Of the sample, less than 1.5% falls within the top ten clones. Sequenced sample: naive CD8+ T cells sorted from blood. The sample's cell subset or site, from its label and the paper: CD45RA+CCR7+. The receptors originated from a man younger than 35 in good health.

This chain uses TRBV9 with TRBJ1-4, with a tentative D call TRBD1 (5 bases). The CDR3 is made up of 16 amino acids. The ends were cut back, 0 bases at V and 6 bases at J, with 15 bases in the middle. The germline V gene encodes CDR1 SGDLS and CDR2 YYNGEE. The CDR3 here is CASSVDGSGGYEKLFF. The CDR3 DNA reads TGTGCCAGCAGCGTAGATGGATCGGGGGGATATGAAAAACTGTTTTTT.

The chain employs TRBV14 and TRBJ2-2, with 8 bases matching TRBD1. The CDR3 is made up of 21 amino acids. Germline-derived CDR1 and CDR2 are SGHDN and FVKESK. The V and J ends lost 3 bases and 7 bases, in that order; junction bases with no gene match: 25. CDR3 protein: CASSQDFIYRGEIWSNGELFF. The CDR3 region has the DNA TGTGCCAGCAGCCAGGACTTCATTTACAGGGGGGAGATTTGGAGTAACGGGGAGCTGTTTTTT.

The rearrangement links TRBV13 to TRBJ2-3; TRBD1 might be the D (5 bases). V was cut by 7 bases and J by 3 bases, with 11 bases left in between. Germline V gene lookup returns CDR1 PRHDT and CDR2 FYEKMQ (reference sequence). This CDR3 comprises 13 residues. The CDR3 DNA is TGTGCCAGCATCACCAAGGGGACAGATACGCAGTATTTT. Translating it yields CASITKGTDTQYF.

The chain employs TRBV18 and TRBJ2-1; 7 nucleotides match TRBD1. With 7 bases clipped from V and 5 bases from J, the junction kept 5 bases outside the gene matches. Germline V gene sequence: CDR1 KGHSH, CDR2 LQKENI. The length of the CDR3 is 13 residues. In DNA, the CDR3 is TGTGCCAGCTACGGGACAGCAAACAATGAGCAGTTCTTC. As protein: CASYGTANNEQFF.

This clone is a singleton in its sample. The genes are TRBV5-1 and TRBJ2-2; 8 bases fit TRBD1. With 4 bases clipped from V and 0 bases from J, the junction kept 11 bases outside the gene matches. This CDR3 contains 18 residues. CDR1 and CDR2 from the germline V gene are SGHRS and YFSETQ. In DNA form, the CDR3 reads TGCGCCAGCAGCCTTCTCGTCTCGGACAGGGCGAACACCGGGGAGCTGTTTTTT. Protein: CASSLLVSDRANTGELFF.

The V and J genes are TRBV2 and TRBJ2-7; TRBD2 matches at 15 bases. V gave up 4 bases and J gave up 2 bases; unmatched junction bases: 9. This CDR3 contains 18 residues. Germline V gene data show CDR1 as SNHLY and CDR2 as FYNNEI. CDR3 loop: CASSAPGTSGRRPYEQYF. The CDR3 DNA follows: TGTGCCAGCAGTGCCCCCGGGACTAGCGGGAGGAGGCCCTACGAGCAGTACTTC.

The chain is built from TRBV2 and TRBJ2-5, with D possibly matching TRBD2 (5 bases). V shed 3 bases and J shed 5 bases, with 10 bases lying between them. The CDR3 consists of 13 residues. Per the germline V gene, CDR1 is SNHLY and CDR2 is FYNNEI. CDR3 loop: CASSDGERETQYF. For the CDR3, the DNA is TGTGCCAGCAGTGATGGGGAGCGGGAGACCCAGTACTTC. The variable domain in full, completed from reference TRBV2 and TRBJ2-5, reads EPEVTQTPSHQVTQMGQEVILRCVPISNHLYFYWYRQILGQKVEFLVSFYNNEISEKSEIFDDQFSVERPDGSNFTLKIRSTKLEDSAMYFCASSDGERETQYFGPGTRLLVL.

This clone was seen only a few times. The CDR3 reads CASSLGLGAEQYF. The DNA of the CDR3 is TGTGCCAGCAGCTTGGGCTTGGGGGCCGAGCAGTACTTC. The rearrangement links TRBV5-6 to TRBJ2-7; possible D gene TRBD1, 6 bases. The V gene lost 0 bases and the J gene lost 6 bases, with 10 bases spanning the gap. From germline, CDR1 is SGHDT and CDR2 YYEEEE. The CDR3 is 13 residues long. Supplemented by reference TRBV5-6 and TRBJ2-7, the full variable domain reads DAGVTQSPTHLIKTRGQQVTLRCSPKSGHDTVSWYQQALGQGPQFIFQYYEEEERQRGNFPDRFSGHQFPNYSSELNVNALLLGDSALYLCASSLGLGAEQYFGPGTRLTVT.

V gene TRBV30 combines with J gene TRBJ2-7, with D perhaps TRBD2 (6 bases). The CDR3 runs 11 residues. Germline assignment: CDR1 GTSNPN and CDR2 SVGIG (reference sequence). V was shortened by 5 bases and J by 6 bases, with 11 bases between the two germline ends. The CDR3 region is CAWAGLGEQYF. In DNA form, the CDR3 reads TGTGCCTGGGCGGGGTTGGGCGAGCAGTACTTC.

V is TRBV13 and J is TRBJ1-2; no clear D. Germline values: CDR1 PRHDT, CDR2 FYEKMQ (reference sequence). Deletions cut 1 base from V and 2 bases from J, with 2 bases between. The CDR3 totals 12 residues. CDR3 sequence (DNA): TGTGCCAGCAGCTTAGACAACTATGGCTACACCTTC. Translating gives CASSLDNYGYTF.